This TCR beta chain came from a study of cytomegalovirus exposure and HLA in healthy donors (dated by TCRdb to 2016 to 2017). At the level of the whole study: An earlier analysis of more than 550 of the donors reported roughly 300 Gb of sequence data and 95 million to 140 million unique TCR beta sequences obtained from about 170 million T cells. About 300 gigabases of sequencing data and 70 million to 95 million unique TCR sequences made up an early release that covered approximately 700 HLA-typed donors. Of the approximately 400 genotyped donors, 75% to 85% were placed in the genetic ancestry cluster associated with self-reported Caucasian donors. The aim of the study was to test whether cataloging public T cell receptors could identify signatures of past pathogen exposure. The T cell repertoires of 670 or so subjects were profiled by immunosequencing and related to cytomegalovirus serostatus. A separate validation cohort of 100 to 150 different subjects was used in addition to the roughly 670-subject first cohort. High-throughput TCR immunosequencing, statistical association of individual TCRs with disease status, and machine learning were combined to predict cytomegalovirus infection status. A later analysis re-examined previously published TCR beta repertoires from hundreds of donors and added high-resolution HLA genotyping to investigate patterns of TCR occurrence. In the later analysis, no new phenotypic data were used to find candidate immune exposures; instead, reliance was placed on TCR beta sequences and their occurrence across donors. An earlier analysis of roughly 600 of the donors used high-throughput TCR beta sequencing to judge whether each TCR beta V gene segment behaved as functional or pseudogenic. Donor age, sex, ethnicity and CMV serostatus were compiled together with the repertoire data. A later genetic analysis took genome-wide SNP genotypes for about 55% of the roughly 670 donors and used that subset as a discovery cohort. Every discovery cohort repertoire had been produced on one sequencing platform. HLA typing covered class I and class II loci at four-digit resolution. Typing coverage varied by locus: roughly 620-640 donors for A, B, C, DRB1 and DQB1; about 520 for DQA1; about 570 for DPA1; more than 450 for DPB1. About 5 DR-DQ haplotypes were handled as single units for association and clustering, since linkage in the cohort was strong. Across some 400 genotyped donors of the cohort, an average of roughly 250,000 unique TCR beta nucleotide sequences per donor were sequenced, and roughly a sixth of those sequences were non-productive. Summary of the overall study and its limitations: Sequencing depth was assumed to be roughly uniform across donors in the presence/absence analyses, though that assumption may not hold. In vitro tests confirmed that a few of the cytomegalovirus-associated TCR beta chains recognize cytomegalovirus antigens. In an earlier analysis of about 540 of the donors, most TCR beta V segments were observed in productive rearrangements about 87% or about 30% of the time, broadly matching IMGT annotations. In both the original and validation cohorts, the classifier was reported to diagnose cytomegalovirus status with high specificity and sensitivity. In a later analysis, HLA-associated TCR beta chains were found to be more clonally expanded and to have lower generation probabilities than equally common non-associated chains. In a later genetic analysis, fewer N-insertions in productive TCRs were reported among donors in an Asian-associated ancestry cluster than the roughly 670-donor mean. Because counts were too low, seventeen rarely observed V segments, including chromosome 9 orphons, were excluded from the earlier analysis of 587 of the donors. Correlated functional status among segregating V segments might be attributable to linkage disequilibrium, but an unknown experimental factor could not be ruled out. Only TCR beta chains were sequenced in this cohort, and the absence of alpha or paired-chain data limited detectable features. The 87-base-pair reads could not distinguish some IMGT-functional V segments, including TRBV6-2 and TRBV6-3, so those segments were excluded. According to the authors, the approach could potentially be generalized to other disease states and immunological phenotypes. A total of roughly 160 TCR beta chains were listed by the study as associated with cytomegalovirus. While some public TCRs were present in many individuals, most TCR sequences turned up only very rarely across donors. A group of highly shared sequence variants was considered likely to be a technical artifact of the sequencing pipeline. Because HLA typing was unavailable for some donors at each locus, only the typed subset was used in association tests. An association between a missense DCLRE1C variant and V-gene and J-gene trimming of TCR beta chains was found in a later genetic analysis and replicated in an independent cohort. In a later analysis, most CMV-associated TCR beta chains were found to appear HLA-restricted, with HLA associations seemingly driven largely by CMV exposure. According to a later analysis, parvovirus B19, influenza, CMV and Epstein-Barr virus appeared linked to several top co-occurrence clusters. In a later analysis, 15,000 to 20,000 TCR beta sequences were associated with specific HLA alleles at a false discovery rate of 0.05. The only immune exposure information available for the cohort was CMV serostatus. When HLA alleles, especially DR and DQ, strongly co-occurred, TCR associations were difficult to assign to individual alleles. According to a later analysis, TCR association rates differed among HLA loci, with DRB1 alleles showing the most associated TCRs and HLA-C alleles showing the fewest. A further reported finding was that TCR beta sequences accurately predicted the HLA-A and HLA-B alleles for most subjects in the first cohort.

Receptor libraries were prepared by the immunoSEQ multiplex PCR assay. For the multiplex PCR, a mixture combining 60 forward primers for TCR Vbeta segments and 13 reverse primers for TCR Jbeta segments was used. Amplification of the CDR3 region of rearranged TCR beta genes was performed with a multiplex PCR assay on genomic DNA. The amplified TCR beta libraries were sequenced on the Illumina HiSeq System as 87-base-pair reads. The published analysis was carried out like this. A later analysis tallied around 82 million unique TCR beta chains across the 666 repertoires, and about 10 million of those chains were shared by two or more donors. To remove PCR and sequencing errors, raw reads were error-corrected and collapsed into unique sequences using a nearest-neighbor algorithm that merged closely related sequences. CDR3 sequences were aligned to IMGT reference sequences to assign V, D and J gene segments. For a sequence to be retained, a match of at least six nucleotides to both a V gene segment and a J gene segment was required. Rearrangements were called productive when the CDR3 lacked stop codons and stayed in frame with V and J; all others were non-productive. Following IMGT convention, CDR3 was defined as the stretch from the second conserved V-encoded cysteine up to the conserved J-encoded phenylalanine. The earlier analysis of a few hundred of the donors excluded sequences that lacked an unambiguous match to a single V gene segment. In an earlier analysis of 500 to 750 of the donors, V segments were called functional above 56.7% productive rearrangements and were called segregating when the between-donor standard deviation exceeded 5%. To diagnose cytomegalovirus status from the catalog of TCR beta chain sequences, a statistical classification framework was built. A later analysis assigned V and J genes by comparing TCR nucleotide sequences with IMGT/GENE-DB human TR gene sequences. Using the TCRdist pipeline, a later analysis assigned CDR3 sequences along with most-parsimonious VDJ recombination scenarios. In a later analysis, every TCR beta chain was defined by the combination of its CDR3 amino acid sequence and its V-gene family, and reads without a unique V-gene family were dropped. As a way to deal with suspected cross-contamination and a sequencing artifact, a later analysis dropped 500 to 700 nucleotide sequences that were highly shared and had low generation probability. In a later analysis, a clonal expansion index was calculated for each public chain from normalized within-repertoire ranks of inferred template counts. In a later analysis, generation probabilities were computed using a VDJ recombination model fitted to out-of-frame rearrangements, and the results were checked against IGoR. In a later analysis, hypergeometric tests were used to score TCR-TCR, TCR-HLA and TCR-CMV co-occurrence, with a repertoire-size bias correction applied to TCR pairs. False discovery rates were estimated in a later analysis by permuting HLA or CMV assignments 20 times. In a later analysis, co-occurring TCRs were grouped using DBSCAN, with TCRdist sequence similarity added in when clustering inside HLA-allele-positive subsets. Repertoires with fewer than 30,000 or more than 120,000 public chains, plus five repertoires with anomalous nucleotide sharing, were excluded from co-occurrence clustering. TCRdb retrieved this table from immuneACCESS and kept in-frame rearrangements only. Not all clones are present; in checked studies, unresolved V genes account for under half, and no reason is known for the remainder. For V, J and clone size, that table is used; D and trimming come from the DNA. The sample table lists some 180,000 clones, 70% to 80% of them with a count of one. Of the sample, around 1.5% is held by the ten largest clones.

V is shortened by 6 bases, J by 2 bases, and the region joining them spans 7 bases. The CDR3 starts with the cysteine, ends with the phenylalanine, and has 12 residues. Of all the DNA, just the CDR3 is kept, 36 bases in frame from base 1. In the germline V gene, CDR1 corresponds to MNHEY and CDR2 to SVGAGI. In total, roughly 710 healthy bone marrow donors made up the cohort. At the time of sampling, every cohort member was nominally healthy, though immune exposures that went unrecorded were likely present. The donor was CMV seronegative and belonged to the group of around 350 seronegative cohort members. Each donor provided a peripheral blood sample, and peripheral blood mononuclear cells were used for TCR beta sequencing. Genomic DNA extraction from the blood cell samples was performed with the Qiagen DNeasy Blood Extraction Kit. Regarding this clone: This clone's antigen is unknown. No per-base quality is available; no much larger clone lies one base away.

The TCR originated in a man aged 18 to 29 in good health and CMV-seronegative. The chain links TRBV6-5 with TRBJ1-1, with no confidently assigned D gene. Material for sequencing was PBMCs. The CDR3 in this case is CASSLTNTEAFF. The sequenced DNA: TGTGCCAGCAGCCTCACAAACACTGAAGCTTTCTTT.